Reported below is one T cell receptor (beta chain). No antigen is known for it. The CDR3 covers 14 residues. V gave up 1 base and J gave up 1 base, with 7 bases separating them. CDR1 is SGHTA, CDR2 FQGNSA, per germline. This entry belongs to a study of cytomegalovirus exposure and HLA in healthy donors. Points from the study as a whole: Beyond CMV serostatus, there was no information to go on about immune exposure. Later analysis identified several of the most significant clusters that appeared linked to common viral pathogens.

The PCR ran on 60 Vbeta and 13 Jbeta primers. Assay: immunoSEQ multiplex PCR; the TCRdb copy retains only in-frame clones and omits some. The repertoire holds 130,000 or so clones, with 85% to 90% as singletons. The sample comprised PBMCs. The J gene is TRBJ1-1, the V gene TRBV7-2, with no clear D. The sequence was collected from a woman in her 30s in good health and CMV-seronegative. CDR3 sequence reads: CASSLDSRNTEAFF. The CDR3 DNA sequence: TGTGCCAGCAGCTTAGACAGCAGGAACACTGAAGCTTTCTTT.